This T cell receptor beta chain was sequenced for a study of PD-L1 blockade in urothelial cancer. Clones were sequenced by immunoSEQ multiplex PCR, and TCRdb holds only the in-frame ones, with some missing. The table records under 100,000 clones, around 87% of them present only once. Time point noted: pretreatment peripheral blood. Disease in patients was locally advanced or metastatic urothelial carcinoma. Germline V gene sequence: CDR1 SGHTA, CDR2 FQGNSA. This CDR3 has 14 amino acids. V shed 5 bases and J shed 3 bases, with 14 bases lying between them. The sequence was obtained from a man between 60 and 70 years old with urothelial cancer. The chain recombines TRBV7-2 with TRBJ2-7; the D gene is possibly TRBD2 (6 bases). This sample comprised PBMCs, obtained around atezolizumab (anti-PD-L1) treatment. The CDR3 DNA is TGTGCCAGCAGCCCGGGACGGAGGGACTACGAGCAGTACTTC. Encoded protein: CASSPGRRDYEQYF.